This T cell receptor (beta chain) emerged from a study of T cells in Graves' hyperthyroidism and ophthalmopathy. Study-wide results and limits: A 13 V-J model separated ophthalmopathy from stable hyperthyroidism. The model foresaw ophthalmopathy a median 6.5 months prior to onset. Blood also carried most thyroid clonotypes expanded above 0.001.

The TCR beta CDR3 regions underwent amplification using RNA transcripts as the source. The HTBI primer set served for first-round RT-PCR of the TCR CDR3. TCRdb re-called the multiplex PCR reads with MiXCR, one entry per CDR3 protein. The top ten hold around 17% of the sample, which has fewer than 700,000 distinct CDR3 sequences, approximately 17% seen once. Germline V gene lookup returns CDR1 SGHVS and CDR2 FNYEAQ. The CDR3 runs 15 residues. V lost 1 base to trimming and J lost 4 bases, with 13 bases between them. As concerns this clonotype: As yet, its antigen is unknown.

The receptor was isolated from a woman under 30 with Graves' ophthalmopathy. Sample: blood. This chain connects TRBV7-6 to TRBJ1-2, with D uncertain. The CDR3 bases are TGTGCCAGCAGCTTAGGGGAGAGATCCGTCTATGGCTACACCTTC. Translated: CASSLGERSVYGYTF.